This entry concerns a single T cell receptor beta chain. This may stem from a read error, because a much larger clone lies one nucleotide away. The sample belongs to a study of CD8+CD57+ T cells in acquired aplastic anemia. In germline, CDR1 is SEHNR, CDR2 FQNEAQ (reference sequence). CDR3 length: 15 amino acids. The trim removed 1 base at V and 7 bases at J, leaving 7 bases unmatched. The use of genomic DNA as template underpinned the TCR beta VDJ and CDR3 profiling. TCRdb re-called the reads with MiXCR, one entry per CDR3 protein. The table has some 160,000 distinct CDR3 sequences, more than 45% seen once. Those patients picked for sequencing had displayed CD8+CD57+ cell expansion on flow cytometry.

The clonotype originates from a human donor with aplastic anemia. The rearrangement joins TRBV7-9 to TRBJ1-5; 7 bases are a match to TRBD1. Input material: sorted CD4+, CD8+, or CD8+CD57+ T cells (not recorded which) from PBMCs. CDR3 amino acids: CASSLGPQGEQPQHF. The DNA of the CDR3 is TGTGCCAGCAGCTTAGGGCCTCAGGGGGAGCAGCCCCAGCATTTT.